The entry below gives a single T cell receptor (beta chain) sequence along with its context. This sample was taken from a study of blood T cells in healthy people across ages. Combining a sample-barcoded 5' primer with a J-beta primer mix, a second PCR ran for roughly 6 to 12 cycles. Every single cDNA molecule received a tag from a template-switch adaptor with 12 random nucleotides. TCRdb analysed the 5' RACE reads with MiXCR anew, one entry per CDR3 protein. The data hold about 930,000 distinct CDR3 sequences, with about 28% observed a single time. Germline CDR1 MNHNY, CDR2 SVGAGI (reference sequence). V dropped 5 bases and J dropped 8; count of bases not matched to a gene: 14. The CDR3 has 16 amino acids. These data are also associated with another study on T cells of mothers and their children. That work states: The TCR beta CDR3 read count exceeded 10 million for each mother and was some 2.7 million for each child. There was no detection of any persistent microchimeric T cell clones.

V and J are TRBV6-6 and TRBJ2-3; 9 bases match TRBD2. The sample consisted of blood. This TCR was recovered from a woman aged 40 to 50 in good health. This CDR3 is CASSPPSAGGARTQYF. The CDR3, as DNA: TGTGCCAGCAGTCCCCCCTCGGCGGGGGGGGCCCGTACGCAGTATTTT.